The source of this T cell receptor (beta chain) is a study of shared T cell receptors in the human thymus. This CDR3 spans 13 amino acids. Trimming took 0 bases from V and 5 from J, leaving 8 bases between them. Germline CDR1 is MGHRA and CDR2 is YSYEKL. Assay used: immunoSEQ multiplex PCR; TCRdb lists only in-frame clones, some missing. The sample shows some 400,000 clones, 95% of them seen only once. This receptor was identified in a human donor. The J gene is TRBJ2-7, the V gene TRBV4-1, with D unclear. The sample consisted of thymocytes. CDR3 protein: CASSQESSNEQYF. CDR3 coding DNA: TGCGCCAGCAGCCAAGAATCGAGCAACGAGCAGTACTTC.